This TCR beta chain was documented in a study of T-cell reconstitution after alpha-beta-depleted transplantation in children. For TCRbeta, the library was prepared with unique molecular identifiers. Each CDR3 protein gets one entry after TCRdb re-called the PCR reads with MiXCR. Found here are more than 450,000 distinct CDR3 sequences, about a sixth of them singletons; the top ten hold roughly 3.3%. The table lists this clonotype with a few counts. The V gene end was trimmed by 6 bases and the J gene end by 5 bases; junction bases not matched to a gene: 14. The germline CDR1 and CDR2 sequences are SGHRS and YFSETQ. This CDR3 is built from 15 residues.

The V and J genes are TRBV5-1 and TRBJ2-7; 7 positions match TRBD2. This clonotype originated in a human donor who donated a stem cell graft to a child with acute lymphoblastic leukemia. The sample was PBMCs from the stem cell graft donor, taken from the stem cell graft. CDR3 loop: CASTFALAEGNEQYF. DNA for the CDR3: TGCGCCAGCACTTTCGCGCTAGCGGAGGGGAACGAGCAGTACTTC.